What follows are 9 T cell receptor beta chains derived from one specimen sequenced in a study of blood T cell repertoires in COVID-19. Profiled with immunoSEQ multiplex PCR; TCRdb holds only in-frame clones, not every one. The table lists about 220,000 clones, roughly 85% of them singletons, with around 3.5% in the top ten. Source material: peripheral blood. These receptors were collected from a woman of 80 years or more with acute or convalescent COVID-19.

This chain joins TRBV7-2 and TRBJ1-2; the match to TRBD1 covers 9 bases. The CDR3 length is 15 residues. The V gene end was trimmed by 6 bases and the J gene end by 6 bases; junction bases not matched to a gene: 11. CDR1 and CDR2 (germline): SGHTA, FQGNSA. The CDR3 nucleotides are TGTGCCAGCAGACCGACAGGGGGAGGTTTGGATGGCTACACCTTC. Encoded protein: CASRPTGGGLDGYTF.

The chain couples TRBV6-2 or TRBV6-3 to TRBJ1-5; 9 nucleotides match TRBD1. Germline V CDR1 and CDR2: MNHEY, SVGEGT. V lost 6 bases, J lost 2 bases, and 11 bases stayed unmatched. The CDR3 has 17 amino acids. The chain's CDR3 is CASSPLDRTGGNQPQHF. The CDR3 DNA is TGTGCCAGCAGCCCTCTGGACAGGACAGGGGGCAATCAGCCCCAGCATTTT.

This sequence joins TRBV11-3 and TRBJ1-2; D uncertain. The CDR3 totals 14 residues. The V gene's germline CDR1 is SGHNT and CDR2 YENEEA. The ends were cut back, 0 bases at V and 8 bases at J, with 13 bases in the middle. The CDR3, as DNA: TGTGCCAGCAGCTTAGATCGGTGGTCGTTAGGCTACACCTTC. Amino acid sequence: CASSLDRWSLGYTF.

This chain uses TRBV28 with TRBJ1-2, with 7 bases identical to TRBD1. The CDR3 consists of 15 residues. The germline V gene encodes CDR1 MDHEN and CDR2 SYDVKM. J was trimmed by 5 bases and V by 5 bases; bases with no gene match: 11. In DNA form, the CDR3 reads TGTGCCAGCAGTCTCATAACAGCGACAGGGTATGGCTACACCTTC. It translates to CASSLITATGYGYTF.

The chain carries TRBV28 and TRBJ1-5; 7 bases match TRBD1. This CDR3 contains 16 residues. After removal of 7 bases from V and 5 bases from J, the junction contained 14 bases not matched to a gene. Germline V gene sequence: CDR1 MDHEN, CDR2 SYDVKM. CDR3 loop: CASTMPQDRRHQPQHF. For the CDR3, the DNA is TGTGCCAGCACCATGCCCCAGGACAGGCGCCATCAGCCCCAGCATTTT.

The chain is built from TRBV6-1 and TRBJ2-5; TRBD2 agrees at 8 bases. Trimming at V came to 3 bases and at J to 9 bases, leaving 6 bases not matched to a gene. The CDR3 has 13 residues. Germline V gene data show CDR1 as MNHNS and CDR2 as SASEGT. CDR3: CASSDSREGPQYF. CDR3 bases: TGTGCCAGCAGTGATTCCCGGGAGGGACCCCAGTACTTC.

J is TRBJ2-7 and V is TRBV18; 10 bases agree with TRBD2. The CDR3 sequence is 16 residues long. V dropped 5 bases and J dropped 6; count of bases not matched to a gene: 13. Germline CDR1 KGHSH, CDR2 LQKENI. CDR3 in amino acids: CASSSQRGGLMSEQYF. CDR3 nucleotides: TGTGCCAGCTCATCGCAGCGGGGGGGCCTGATGAGCGAGCAGTACTTC.

CDR3 sequence (DNA): TGTGCCAGCAGGGGGGCAGGCAATCAGCCCCAGCATTTT. This translates into CASRGAGNQPQHF. V usage is TRBV6-5 and J usage is TRBJ1-5; weak D call: TRBD1 (6 bases). Per the germline V gene, CDR1 is MNHEY and CDR2 is SVGAGI. The CDR3 loop spans 13 amino acids. V was shortened by 6 bases and J by 2 bases, with 8 bases between the two germline ends.

The gene calls are TRBV5-4 and TRBJ1-2, with D possibly being TRBD1 (6 bases). CDR1 is SGHNT and CDR2 is YYREEE in the germline V gene (reference sequence). CDR3 length equals 13 residues. V was cut by 0 bases and J by 7 bases, with 10 bases left in between. Written as DNA, the CDR3 is TGTGCCAGCAGCTTGGGGACAGAGGGTGGCTACACCTTC. Translation: CASSLGTEGGYTF.